These 23 T cell receptor beta chains were all obtained from the same sample, sequenced in a study of identical twins. TCRdb recomputed calls from the 5' RACE reads with MiXCR, one row per CDR3 protein. Among 1,800,000 or so distinct CDR3 sequences listed, about 32% were seen once. Sequenced: cord blood. These receptors came from a newborn girl in good health.

This clonotype was counted between two and nine times. CDR3 DNA sequence: TGTGCCAGCAGGGGACTAGCGGGAGTCAGTGAGCAGTTCTTC. It codes for CASRGLAGVSEQFF. The rearrangement links TRBV12-3 or TRBV12-4 to TRBJ2-1, with 14 positions matching TRBD2. CDR3 length: 14 residues. J lost 9 bases, V lost 6 bases, and 4 bases had no gene match.

On this clonotype itself: A much larger clone is a single base away; this may be a read error. The rearrangement links TRBV27 to TRBJ2-1; perhaps TRBD1 as D (7 bases). Germline CDR1 reads MNHEY; CDR2 reads SMNVEV (reference sequence). CDR3 length: 16 amino acids. The V end lost 5 bases, the J end lost 10 bases, and 24 bases lay between the germline ends. CDR3 sequence: CASSRGGGESTYEQFF. Here the CDR3 DNA reads TGTGCCAGCAGTAGAGGAGGGGGCGAATCCACCTACGAGCAGTTCTTC.

This clonotype appeared once. The rearrangement links TRBV29-1 to TRBJ2-7, with D possibly being TRBD1 (7 bases). The V gene lost 6 bases and the J gene lost 3 bases, with 15 bases spanning the gap. CDR3 length: 13 amino acids. In germline, CDR1 is SQVTM, CDR2 ANQGSEA. The CDR3 region has the DNA TGCAGCGTGGCGGGACAGAAGGTCTACGAGCAGTACTTC. Its protein is CSVAGQKVYEQYF.

The V call is TRBV5-1, the J call TRBJ2-5, with 15 bases matching TRBD2. This CDR3 comprises 16 residues. The germline gives CDR1 SGHRS, CDR2 YFSETQ. J lost 11 bases, V lost 0 bases, and 8 bases had no gene match. CDR3 amino acids: CASSLEGLAGGNEQYF. DNA of the CDR3: TGCGCCAGCAGCTTGGAGGGACTAGCGGGAGGCAATGAGCAGTACTTC. Looking up the rest from reference TRBV5-1 and TRBJ2-5 gives the full variable domain: KAGVTQTPRYLIKTRGQQVTLSCSPISGHRSVSWYQQTPGQGLQFLFEYFSETQRNKGNFPGRFSGRQFSNSRSEMNVSTLELGDSALYLCASSLEGLAGGNEQYFGPGTRLLVL.

The sample holds a few counts of this clonotype. V and J are TRBV28 and TRBJ2-1; 9 nucleotides agree with TRBD2. Germline values: CDR1 MDHEN, CDR2 SYDVKM. V dropped 5 bases and J dropped 7; count of bases not matched to a gene: 9. The CDR3 runs 15 residues. The CDR3 region has the DNA TGTGCCAGCAGTGGATCTAGCGGGACGAGAAATGAGCAGTTCTTC. Translated: CASSGSSGTRNEQFF.

V and J are TRBV7-9 and TRBJ2-5; 7 bases map to TRBD2. V was pared by 0 bases and J by 0 bases, with 7 bases of the junction left unmatched. The germline V gene has CDR1 SEHNR and CDR2 FQNEAQ (reference sequence). The CDR3 loop spans 17 amino acids. CDR3 amino acids: CASSLAQTSANQETQYF. The CDR3 region has the DNA TGTGCCAGCAGCTTAGCTCAAACTAGCGCAAACCAAGAGACCCAGTACTTC.

The table lists this clonotype with a few counts. J is TRBJ2-1 and V is TRBV11-2, with D possibly TRBD1 on 6 matching bases. V lost 8 bases to trimming and J lost 2 bases, with 19 bases between them. The germline CDR1 and CDR2 sequences are SGHAT and FQNNGV. The CDR3 runs 16 residues. CDR3 sequence: CASSEAYRETYNEQFF. CDR3 coding DNA: TGTGCCAGCTCCGAGGCCTACAGGGAGACCTACAATGAGCAGTTCTTC.

This chain connects TRBV12-3 or TRBV12-4 to TRBJ2-1; D possibly matches TRBD1 or TRBD2 (5 bases each). This CDR3 has 14 residues. Deletions cut 2 bases from V and 8 bases from J, with 13 bases between. CDR3 protein: CASSLRGPLYEQFF. CDR3 sequence (DNA): TGTGCCAGCAGTTTACGGGGACCCCTATATGAGCAGTTCTTC.

This clonotype was counted a few times. A much larger clone lies a single base off, so this may be a read error. The J gene is TRBJ2-3, the V gene TRBV7-2; D is uncertain. Trimming removed 3 bases from V and 4 bases from J, with 5 bases in between. The CDR3 runs 12 residues. The germline CDR1 and CDR2 sequences are SGHTA and FQGNSA. The CDR3, as DNA: TGTGCCAGCAGCTTCTACGCAGATACGCAGTATTTT. This encodes CASSFYADTQYF. Full variable domain (remainder filled in from reference TRBV7-2 and TRBJ2-3): GAGVSQSPSNKVTEKGKDVELRCDPISGHTALYWYRQSLGQGLEFLIYFQGNSAPDKSGLPSDRFSAERTGGSVSTLTIQRTQQEDSAVYLCASSFYADTQYFGPGTRLTVL.

This clonotype was detected only a few times. The chain combines TRBV12-3 or TRBV12-4 with TRBJ1-2; D unclear. The CDR3 length is 12 residues. V was shortened by 8 bases and J by 6 bases, with 13 bases between the two germline ends. The CDR3 DNA sequence: TGTGCCAGCGGCCTTGCGGGGAATGGCTACACCTTC. Its translation: CASGLAGNGYTF.

The sample holds one count of this clonotype. Given the absence of the conserved phenylalanine or tryptophan at the CDR3 end, a read error is likely. V usage is TRBV10-3 and J usage is TRBJ1-5; D is undetermined. The V gene's germline CDR1 is ENHRY and CDR2 SYGVKD. V was clipped by 6 bases and J by 4 bases, with 16 bases between them. The CDR3 contains 15 residues. CDR3: CAISEASGGNQPQHV. The CDR3 DNA reads as TGTGCCATCAGCGAGGCTTCGGGCGGGAATCAGCCCCAGCATGTT.

The rearrangement uses TRBV20-1 and TRBJ2-7; 7 bases agree with TRBD1. The CDR3 runs to 12 residues. Per germline, CDR1 DFQATT and CDR2 SNEGSKA (reference sequence). Losses at the gene ends were 4 bases for V and 2 bases for J; bases not matched to a gene: 2. The CDR3 DNA sequence: TGCAGTGCTATCGGGACAGCCTACGAGCAGTACTTC. Protein product: CSAIGTAYEQYF.

The chain employs TRBV3-1 and TRBJ2-1; 10 nucleotides line up with TRBD1. In germline, CDR1 is LGHDT, CDR2 YNNKEL (reference sequence). V shed 2 bases, J shed 8 bases, and the junction held 9 bases outside the gene matches. CDR3 length: 16 residues. The DNA for the CDR3 is TGTGCCAGCAGCCAACCCGGGACAGGGGCCCACGATGAGCAGTTCTTC. It translates to CASSQPGTGAHDEQFF.

The V and J genes are TRBV5-6 and TRBJ2-1; 7 nucleotides align to TRBD2. V was pared by 4 bases and J by 7 bases, with 5 bases of the junction left unmatched. Germline CDR1 is SGHDT and CDR2 is YYEEEE. The CDR3 length is 13 residues. The CDR3, as DNA: TGTGCCAGCAGCGGGAGTAGCGGGAATGAGCAGTTCTTC. Its protein is CASSGSSGNEQFF.

V usage is TRBV28 and J usage is TRBJ1-1, with TRBD1 matching over 7 bases. CDR1 is MDHEN and CDR2 is SYDVKM in the germline V gene. The CDR3 length is 14 residues. V shed 5 bases and J 7 bases; nucleotides not matched to a gene: 10. CDR3 coding DNA: TGTGCCAGCAGTCCTGACAGGGCCGATCGTGAAGCTTTCTTT. Translation: CASSPDRADREAFF. The whole variable domain, remainder taken from reference TRBV28 and TRBJ1-1, is DVKVTQSSRYLVKRTGEKVFLECVQDMDHENMFWYRQDPGLGLRLIYFSYDVKMKEKGDIPEGYSVSREKKERFSLILESASTNQTSMYLCASSPDRADREAFFGQGTRLTVV.

This clonotype appeared many times. V is TRBV20-1 and J is TRBJ1-2; 7 nucleotides match TRBD1. The ends lost 6 bases at V and 4 bases at J; junction bases unmatched: 2. The V gene's germline CDR1 is DFQATT and CDR2 SNEGSKA (reference sequence). This CDR3 has 11 residues. CDR3 bases: TGCAGTGCAGGGACAGCCTATGGCTACACCTTC. Its translation is CSAGTAYGYTF.

The sample holds a few counts of this clonotype. The chain recombines TRBV28 with TRBJ2-4; D possibly corresponds to TRBD1 (5 bases). The DNA end lines up better with TRBJ2-5; the J call may be wrong. Germline V gives CDR1 MDHEN, CDR2 SYDVKM. The CDR3 runs 14 residues. CDR3 sequence: CASSLIHRTETQYF. The DNA for the CDR3 is TGTGCCAGCAGTTTAATTCACAGGACAGAGACCCAGTACTTC.

This sequence joins TRBV25-1 and TRBJ1-6; D call uncertain. The CDR3 has 15 amino acids. Trimming stripped 1 base from V and 9 bases from J, with 13 bases between. Germline V lookup: CDR1 MGHDK, CDR2 SYGVNS. The CDR3 reads CASSESGQSGSPLHF. CDR3 coding DNA: TGTGCCAGCAGTGAATCCGGGCAAAGCGGTTCACCCCTCCACTTT. Drawing the rest from reference TRBV25-1 and TRBJ1-6, the complete variable domain is EADIYQTPRYLVIGTGKKITLECSQTMGHDKMYWYQQDPGMELHLIHYSYGVNSTEKGDLSSESTVSRIRTEHFPLTLESARPSHTSQYLCASSESGQSGSPLHFGNGTRLTVT.

J is TRBJ2-3 and V is TRBV20-1, with a possible D match to TRBD2 (6 bases). This CDR3 comprises 20 residues. Germline V gene lookup returns CDR1 DFQATT and CDR2 SNEGSKA (reference sequence). V gave up 0 bases and J gave up 0 bases, with 25 bases separating them. The CDR3 is CSARDFLPSDPEPSTDTQYF. The DNA of the CDR3 is TGCAGTGCTAGAGATTTCCTACCTAGCGACCCGGAACCTAGCACAGATACGCAGTATTTT.

V usage is TRBV7-9 and J usage is TRBJ1-6; TRBD1 is a possible D gene (6 bases). The CDR3 runs 16 residues. The ends were cut back, 6 bases at V and 4 bases at J, with 16 bases in the middle. From germline, CDR1 is SEHNR and CDR2 FQNEAQ (reference sequence). CDR3 DNA sequence: TGTGCCAGCAGTAGTTCGTCGGACAGTTATAATTCACCCCTCCACTTT. Protein sequence: CASSSSSDSYNSPLHF.

This clonotype was recorded a few times. The chain joins TRBV6-1 to TRBJ2-5, with 9 bases aligning to TRBD1. The closer fit of TRBJ2-7 to the DNA end suggests the J call may be wrong. The germline gives CDR1 MNHNS, CDR2 SASEGT. The CDR3 sequence is 17 residues long. DNA for the CDR3: TGTGCCAGCAGCCGCGGACAGGGGCTCACCTTTTTCAACGAGCAGTACTTC. This encodes CASSRGQGLTFFNEQYF.

The V call is TRBV7-2, the J call TRBJ2-2; 9 bases match TRBD2. Germline CDR1 and CDR2: SGHTA and FQGNSA. J lost 0 bases, V lost 3 bases, and 8 bases had no gene match. The CDR3 extends over 18 amino acids. The CDR3 is CASSFVPLAGPNTGELFF. In DNA, the CDR3 is TGTGCCAGCAGCTTTGTACCCCTAGCGGGACCGAACACCGGGGAGCTGTTTTTT. Complete variable domain (other parts from reference TRBV7-2 and TRBJ2-2): GAGVSQSPSNKVTEKGKDVELRCDPISGHTALYWYRQSLGQGLEFLIYFQGNSAPDKSGLPSDRFSAERTGGSVSTLTIQRTQQEDSAVYLCASSFVPLAGPNTGELFFGEGSRLTVL.

This chain links TRBV7-9 with TRBJ1-2; D uncertain. The CDR3 runs to 12 residues. Between the trimmed V and J ends, which lost 1 base and 6 bases, there was a span of 6 bases. From germline, CDR1 is SEHNR and CDR2 FQNEAQ (reference sequence). The CDR3: CASSLVWHGYTF. For the CDR3, the DNA is TGTGCCAGCAGCTTAGTGTGGCATGGCTACACCTTC.